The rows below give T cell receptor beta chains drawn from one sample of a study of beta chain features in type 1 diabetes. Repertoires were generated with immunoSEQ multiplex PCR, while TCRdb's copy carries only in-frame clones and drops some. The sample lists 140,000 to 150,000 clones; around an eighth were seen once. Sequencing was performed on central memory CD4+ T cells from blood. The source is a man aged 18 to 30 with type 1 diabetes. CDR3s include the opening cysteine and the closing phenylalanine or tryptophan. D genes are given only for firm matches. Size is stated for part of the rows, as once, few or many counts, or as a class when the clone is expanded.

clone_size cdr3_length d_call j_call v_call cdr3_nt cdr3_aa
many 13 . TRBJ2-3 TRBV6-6 TGTGCCAGCAGCGAAAACCCTGGGGATACGCAGTATTTT CASSENPGDTQYF
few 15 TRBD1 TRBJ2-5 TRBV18 TGTGCCAGCTCACTCGGGACAGGGTCACAAGAGACCCAGTACTTC CASSLGTGSQETQYF
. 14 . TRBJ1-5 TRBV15 TGTGCCACCAGCGGGGGGGATAGCAATCAGCCCCAGCATTTT CATSGGDSNQPQHF
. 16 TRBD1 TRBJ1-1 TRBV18 TGTGCCAGCTCACCCGGGACAGGGGGCGCGGGCACTGAAGCTTTCTTT CASSPGTGGAGTEAFF
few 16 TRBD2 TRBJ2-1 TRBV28 TGTGCCAGCACCCCTAGTAGCGGGGGAACCTACAATGAGCAGTTCTTC CASTPSSGGTYNEQFF
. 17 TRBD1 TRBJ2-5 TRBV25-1 TGTGCCAGCAGTGCGCCTGTGGGGGACAGGGGTGGGGAGACCCAGTACTTC CASSAPVGDRGGETQYF
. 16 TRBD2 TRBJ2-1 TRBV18 TGTGCCAGCTCACCACCGTCGTCCGGACTAGCGAATGAGCAGTTCTTC CASSPPSSGLANEQFF
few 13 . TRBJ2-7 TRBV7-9 TGTGCCAGCAGCTTAGCAGGTCCCGGAGAGCAGTACTTC CASSLAGPGEQYF
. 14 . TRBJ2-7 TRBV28 TGTGCCAGCCGAGCCTCGACAGCCTCCTACGAGCAGTACTTC CASRASTASYEQYF
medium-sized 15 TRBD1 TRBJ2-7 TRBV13 TGTGCCAGCAGCCCTCCGGGACAGGGCTTCTACGAGCAGTACTTC CASSPPGQGFYEQYF
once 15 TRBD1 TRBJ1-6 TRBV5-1 TGCGCCAGCAGCTTGGGGGACAGGAATAATTCACCCCTCCACTTT CASSLGDRNNSPLHF
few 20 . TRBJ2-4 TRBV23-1 TGCGCCAGCCGTCCGGGGCGGACCTCCATCGAGACAAAGCCCAAAAACATTCAGTACTTC CASRPGRTSIETKPKNIQYF
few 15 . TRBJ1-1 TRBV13 TGTGCCAGCAGCTTCGGAGGACAGATGAACACTGAAGCTTTCTTT CASSFGGQMNTEAFF
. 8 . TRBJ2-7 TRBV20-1 TGCAGTGCAAGGGGGCAGTACTTC CSARGQYF
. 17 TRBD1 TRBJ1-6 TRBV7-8 TGTGCCAGCAGCTTCGCAACCGGGACAGGGCGAGGTTCACCCCTCCACTTT CASSFATGTGRGSPLHF
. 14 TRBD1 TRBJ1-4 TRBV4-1 TGCGCCAGCAGTAGACAGGGTTCTAATGAAAAACTGTTTTTT CASSRQGSNEKLFF
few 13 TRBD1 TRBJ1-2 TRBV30 TGTGCCTGGAGTCCACAGGGGGCATGGGGCTACACCTTC CAWSPQGAWGYTF
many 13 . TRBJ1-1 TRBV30 TGTGCCTGGAGTGACTACGAGGGGAAGGGGGCTTTCTTT CAWSDYEGKGAFF
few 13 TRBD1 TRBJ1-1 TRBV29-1 TGCAGCGTTGCCCGACAGGGAGGTACTGAAGCTTTCTTT CSVARQGGTEAFF
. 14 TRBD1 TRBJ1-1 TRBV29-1 TGCAGCGTTGACCGGACAGGGGGCGGCACTGAAGCTTTCTTT CSVDRTGGGTEAFF
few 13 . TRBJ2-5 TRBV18 TGTGCCAGCTCACCAGGCCCCCAAGAGACCCAGTACTTC CASSPGPQETQYF
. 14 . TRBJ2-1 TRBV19 TGTGCCAGTAGTGCCAGGACCAGGAGGAATGAGCAGTTCTTC CASSARTRRNEQFF
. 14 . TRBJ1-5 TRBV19 TGTGCCAGTAGTGCCTCTGGGCTCAATCAGCCCCAGCATTTT CASSASGLNQPQHF
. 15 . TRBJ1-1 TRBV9 TGTGCCAGCAGCGTACGAGGGCAAATGAACACTGAAGCTTTCTTT CASSVRGQMNTEAFF
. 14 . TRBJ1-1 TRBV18 TGTGCCAGCTCATTCACAGGGATGAACACTGAAGCTTTCTTT CASSFTGMNTEAFF
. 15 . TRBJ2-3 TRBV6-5 TGTGCCAGCAGTTCCGCCGGGGCTGGAACAGATACGCAGTATTTT CASSSAGAGTDTQYF
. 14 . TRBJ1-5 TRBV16 TGTGCCAGCAGCCAATCTTGGGGGGATCAGCCCCAGCATTTT CASSQSWGDQPQHF
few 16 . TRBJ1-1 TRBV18 TGTGCCAGCTCACCCCTCCAGGGGAGGGAACACACTGAAGCTTTCTTT CASSPLQGREHTEAFF
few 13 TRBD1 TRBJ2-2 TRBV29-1 TGCAGCGTTGGACAGGGGGCACCCGGGGAGCTGTTTTTT CSVGQGAPGELFF
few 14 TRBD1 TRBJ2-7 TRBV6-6 TGTGCCAGCACATCCCAGGGGGCAGTTGGTGAGCAGTACTTC CASTSQGAVGEQYF
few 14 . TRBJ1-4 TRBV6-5 TGTGCCAGCAGTGGACAGCACTTGGGTGAAAAACTGTTTTTT CASSGQHLGEKLFF
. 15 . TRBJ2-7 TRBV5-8 TGTGCCAGCAGTGCCGGGACCCGCTACGCAAACGAGCAGTACTTC CASSAGTRYANEQYF
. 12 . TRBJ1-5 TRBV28 TGTGCCAGCAGTTTATACAGCAGGCCCCAGCATTTT CASSLYSRPQHF
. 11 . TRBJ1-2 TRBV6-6 TGTGCCAGCAGTACATATGCGGGCTACACCTTC CASSTYAGYTF
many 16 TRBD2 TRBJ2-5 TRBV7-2 TGTGCCAGCAGCTACTCCCGACTAGCGGGGGGAGAGACCCAGTACTTC CASSYSRLAGGETQYF
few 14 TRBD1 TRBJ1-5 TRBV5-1 TGCGCCAGCAGCGACGGGACAGTCAATCAGCCCCAGCATTTT CASSDGTVNQPQHF
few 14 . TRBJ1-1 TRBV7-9 TGTGCCAGCAGCTTAAGCAGCGATCCTACTGAAGCTTTCTTT CASSLSSDPTEAFF
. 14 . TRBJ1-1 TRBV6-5 TGTGCCAGCAGTTACGGCCAGGTGAACACTGAAGCTTTCTTT CASSYGQVNTEAFF
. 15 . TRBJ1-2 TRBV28 TGTGCCAGCAGTTTAAGTGGCGGATATAATGATGGCTACACCTTC CASSLSGGYNDGYTF
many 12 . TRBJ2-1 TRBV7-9 TGTGCCAGCAGCCCTAGGAGGGATGAGCAGTTCTTC CASSPRRDEQFF
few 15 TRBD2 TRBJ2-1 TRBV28 TGTGCCAGCAGTTTTAGCGGGGTCCAGATTGATGAGCAGTTCTTC CASSFSGVQIDEQFF
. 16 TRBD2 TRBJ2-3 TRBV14 TGTGCCAGCAGCCTCCTTACTAGCGGGGCTCCAGATACGCAGTATTTT CASSLLTSGAPDTQYF